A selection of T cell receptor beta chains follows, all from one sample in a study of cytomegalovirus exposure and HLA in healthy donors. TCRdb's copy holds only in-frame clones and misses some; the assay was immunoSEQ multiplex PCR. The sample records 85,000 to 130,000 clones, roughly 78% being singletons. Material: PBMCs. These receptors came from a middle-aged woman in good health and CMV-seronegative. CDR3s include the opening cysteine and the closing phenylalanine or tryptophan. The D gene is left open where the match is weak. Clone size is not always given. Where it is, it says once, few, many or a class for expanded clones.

CDR3: CASSSGTGNSPLHF
DNA: TGTGCCAGTAGTTCCGGGACAGGGAATTCACCCCTCCACTTT
D: TRBD1
size: -
V: TRBV19
length: 14
J: TRBJ1-6

CDR3: CASSRPGQGFGYGYTF
DNA: TGCGCCAGCAGTCGACCGGGACAGGGGTTCGGTTATGGCTACACCTTC
D: TRBD1
size: -
V: TRBV5-1
length: 16
J: TRBJ1-2

CDR3: CSVVSFGTQYF
DNA: TGCAGCGTTGTTAGCTTCGGTACGCAGTATTTT
D: -
size: -
V: TRBV29-1
length: 11
J: TRBJ2-3

CDR3: CASSYAQGSPPYEQYF
DNA: TGTGCCAGCAGTTACGCCCAGGGTTCTCCACCCTACGAGCAGTACTTC
D: -
size: -
V: TRBV6-5
length: 16
J: TRBJ2-7

CDR3: CASSIDQVYPGDEQFF
DNA: TGTGCCAGTAGTATAGATCAGGTTTACCCTGGCGATGAGCAGTTCTTC
D: -
size: few
V: TRBV19
length: 16
J: TRBJ2-1

CDR3: CASSLLQSYGYTF
DNA: TGTGCCAGCAGCTTGTTACAGTCCTATGGCTACACCTTC
D: -
size: -
V: TRBV5-6
length: 13
J: TRBJ1-2

CDR3: CASSASSGHRFYEQYF
DNA: TGTGCCAGCAGTGCTTCTAGCGGGCATAGGTTTTACGAGCAGTACTTC
D: TRBD2
size: -
V: TRBV27
length: 16
J: TRBJ2-7

CDR3: CATSGRYNEQFF
DNA: TGTGCTACTAGCGGTCGGTACAATGAGCAGTTCTTC
D: TRBD2
size: -
V: TRBV15
length: 12
J: TRBJ2-1

CDR3: CASDAAYNEQFF
DNA: TGTGCCAGCGATGCGGCTTACAATGAGCAGTTCTTC
D: -
size: -
V: TRBV28
length: 12
J: TRBJ2-1

CDR3: CASSFPDFSNEQFF
DNA: TGTGCCAGCAGCTTCCCCGACTTCTCCAATGAGCAGTTCTTC
D: -
size: few
V: TRBV7-3
length: 14
J: TRBJ2-1

CDR3: CASRTLAEETQYF
DNA: TGTGCCAGCAGGACTCTAGCGGAAGAGACCCAGTACTTC
D: TRBD2
size: once
V: TRBV7-6
length: 13
J: TRBJ2-5

CDR3: CASSLGLAVTYNEQFF
DNA: TGTGCCAGCAGTTTGGGACTAGCGGTCACCTACAATGAGCAGTTCTTC
D: TRBD2
size: once
V: TRBV28
length: 16
J: TRBJ2-1

CDR3: CASSLAYGGNSPLHF
DNA: TGCGCCAGCAGCTTGGCTTATGGGGGCAACTCACCCCTCCACTTT
D: -
size: -
V: TRBV5-1
length: 15
J: TRBJ1-6

CDR3: CASGEEQGANYGYTF
DNA: TGTGCCAGCGGGGAAGAACAGGGTGCTAACTATGGCTACACCTTC
D: -
size: -
V: TRBV27
length: 15
J: TRBJ1-2

CDR3: CASSLAGGAGDTEAFF
DNA: TGTGCCAGCAGCTTGGCAGGGGGCGCGGGTGACACTGAAGCTTTCTTT
D: TRBD1
size: once
V: TRBV7-9
length: 16
J: TRBJ1-1

CDR3: CASSYPEDEQFF
DNA: TGTGCCAGCAGTTACCCGGAGGATGAGCAGTTCTTC
D: -
size: -
V: TRBV6-5
length: 12
J: TRBJ2-1